This T cell receptor beta chain was obtained from a study of T-cell memory formation after mild COVID-19. Whole-study context: There were largely donor-specific TCR clusters.

TCRdb reprocessed the 5' RACE reads via MiXCR and lists one record per CDR3 protein. The sample has 150,000 to 200,000 distinct CDR3 sequences, less than 40% seen once. Germline V gene sequence: CDR1 MGHRA, CDR2 YSYEKL. This CDR3 spans 14 amino acids. V dropped 4 bases and J dropped 3 bases, with 7 bases sitting between them. What was sequenced was PBMCs or a T cell subset sorted from them (not recorded which). The J gene is TRBJ1-6, the V gene TRBV4-1; a weak D match, TRBD1 (5 bases). This TCR was recovered from an adult woman who had mild COVID-19 (a few samples of this study predate the infection). Cell type and time point are not known. The CDR3: CASSLDSYNSPLHF. CDR3 nucleotide sequence: TGCGCCAGCAGCCTAGACAGCTATAATTCACCCCTCCACTTT.